Shown below are 5 T cell receptor beta chains from a single sample sequenced in a study of Graves' ophthalmopathy and Graves' hyperthyroidism. CDR3 regions of TCR beta were amplified from RNA transcripts. RT-PCR was first run with HTBI primers, then multiplex PCR in a second round. TCRdb reprocessed the multiplex PCR reads via MiXCR and lists one record per CDR3 protein. The data hold 400,000 or so distinct CDR3 sequences, with about 18% observed a single time. The material sequenced was peripheral blood. These receptors all come from an adult woman with stable Graves' hyperthyroidism.

This clonotype was seen more than once but under ten times. The rearrangement links TRBV7-6 to TRBJ2-7, with TRBD2 matching 8 bases. J was trimmed by 6 bases and V by 5 bases; bases with no gene match: 15. Germline-derived CDR1 and CDR2 are SGHVS and FNYEAQ. CDR3 length: 16 amino acids. CDR3 nucleotide sequence: TGTGCCAGCAGCCCCGAGTTATGGGCGGGAGGCAGCGAGCAGTACTTC. Encoded protein: CASSPELWAGGSEQYF.

This clonotype was picked up many times. The chain's CDR3 is CASSSWTSGYEQYF. The CDR3, as DNA: TGTGCCAGCAGTTCTTGGACTAGCGGCTACGAGCAGTACTTC. This chain links TRBV27 with TRBJ2-7; TRBD2 aligns across 10 bases. The CDR3 is 14 amino acids. Germline CDR1 is MNHEY and CDR2 is SMNVEV (reference sequence). V gave up 4 bases and J gave up 3 bases; unmatched junction bases: 3.

The V and J genes are TRBV6-1 and TRBJ2-5, with D possibly TRBD1 on 6 matching bases. The V end was cut by 3 bases, the J end by 1 base, with 12 bases between. CDR3 length equals 15 residues. Germline lookup yields CDR1 MNHNS and CDR2 SASEGT. CDR3 nucleotides: TGTGCCAGCAGTGACCGGGACACTTTCCAAGAGACCCAGTACTTC. It codes for CASSDRDTFQETQYF.

V and J are TRBV30 and TRBJ2-2; 8 bases are shared with TRBD2. Germline CDR1 GTSNPN, CDR2 SVGIG (reference sequence). The CDR3 totals 19 residues. V was pared by 3 bases and J by 5 bases, with 20 bases of the junction left unmatched. The CDR3 DNA sequence: TGTGCCTGGAGACGTCCCGCGGGAGGCCCTCCTTCGATGACCGGGGAGCTGTTTTTT. Translated: CAWRRPAGGPPSMTGELFF.

The rearrangement uses TRBV7-6 and TRBJ1-1; TRBD1 matches 7 bases. CDR1 is SGHVS, CDR2 FNYEAQ, per germline. V lost 8 bases and J lost 1; bases outside the gene matches: 7. The CDR3 runs to 14 residues. The CDR3 coding sequence is TGTGCCAGCCGTAGGGGACAGTGGAACACTGAAGCTTTCTTT. Translated, it gives CASRRGQWNTEAFF.